Given below is one T cell receptor (beta chain) in context. The antigen remains undetermined. The data were obtained in a study of cytomegalovirus exposure and HLA in healthy donors. Across the study: The use of the same platform for the 120 or so validation repertoires and the 550 to 700 first-cohort repertoires was reported by a later analysis.

The table came from immunoSEQ multiplex PCR; TCRdb's copy has only in-frame clones and leaves some out. The sample consists of 110,000 or so clones, around 88% of them appearing once. Findings and caveats of the study: The investigators catalogued 180 or so TCR beta chains as cytomegalovirus-associated.

The donors were part of the validation cohort, which consisted of about 120 subjects and was separate from the first cohort of about 670 subjects. In germline, CDR1 is MDHEN, CDR2 SYDVKM. The CDR3 extends over 16 amino acids. Trimming took off 5 bases at V and 3 bases at J, with 17 bases between the two ends. This receptor was identified in a man aged 18 to 29 in good health and CMV-seronegative. Source material: PBMCs. The chain joins TRBV28 to TRBJ2-1, with a possible D match to TRBD1 (5 bases). CDR3 nucleotides: TGTGCCAGCAGTCGCTTGACCCAGGGATTCTACAATGAGCAGTTCTTC. Translation gives CASSRLTQGFYNEQFF.